A selection of T cell receptor beta chains follows, all from one sample in a study of T-cell memory formation after mild COVID-19. TCRdb processed the 5' RACE reads anew with MiXCR; each CDR3 protein has one entry. The sample holds nearly 350,000 distinct CDR3 sequences, roughly 13% seen once. Sequencing was done on a sample of PBMCs or a T cell subset sorted from them (not recorded which). The receptor set was obtained from a young man who had mild COVID-19 (a few samples of this study predate the infection). Cell type and time point are not known. CDR3s include the opening cysteine and the closing phenylalanine or tryptophan. D genes are given only for firm matches. Size is stated for part of the rows, as once, few or many counts, or as a class when the clone is expanded.

J | D | size | V | CDR3 | DNA
TRBJ2-3 | TRBD2 | . | TRBV11-2 | CASSSPGGLTDTQYF | TGTGCCAGCAGCTCGCCGGGGGGACTCACAGATACGCAGTATTTT
TRBJ1-1 | . | . | TRBV12-3/TRBV12-4 | CASSFLGPTEAFF | TGTGCCAGCAGTTTTTTAGGGCCAACTGAAGCTTTCTTT
TRBJ2-7 | . | few | TRBV30 | CAWSDRTTKSYEQYF | TGTGCCTGGAGTGACCGGACAACGAAATCCTACGAGCAGTACTTC
TRBJ1-5 | TRBD1 | . | TRBV6-2/TRBV6-3 | CASTRGQGNQPQHF | TGTGCCAGCACGAGGGGGCAGGGCAATCAGCCCCAGCATTTT
TRBJ2-5 | . | . | TRBV24-1 | CATSDYTETQYF | TGTGCCACCAGTGATTACACGGAGACCCAGTACTTC
TRBJ1-1 | . | many | TRBV5-1 | CASSSSFSRMNTEAFF | TGCGCCAGCAGCTCCTCGTTTAGCCGGATGAACACTGAAGCTTTCTTT
TRBJ2-3 | TRBD2 | . | TRBV20-1 | CSARDQRGGSDTQYF | TGCAGTGCTAGAGATCAGCGGGGGGGCTCGGATACGCAGTATTTT
TRBJ1-6 | . | many | TRBV29-1 | CSVGLSSASPLHF | TGCAGCGTTGGGCTATCCTCCGCCTCACCCCTCCACTTT
TRBJ2-2 | . | many | TRBV5-1 | CASSLQLTVTGELFF | TGCGCCAGCAGCTTGCAGCTAACGGTCACCGGGGAGCTGTTTTTT
TRBJ2-7 | TRBD2 | few | TRBV5-1 | CASSFAGVGEQYF | TGCGCCAGCAGCTTCGCGGGGGTTGGAGAGCAGTACTTC
TRBJ2-3 | TRBD2 | few | TRBV7-2 | CASSLQAGGTDTQYF | TGTGCCAGCAGCTTACAGGCGGGGGGCACAGATACGCAGTATTTT
TRBJ2-7 | . | . | TRBV6-2/TRBV6-3 | CASSRFPYEQYF | TGTGCCAGCAGTCGTTTTCCCTACGAGCAGTACTTC
TRBJ2-3 | TRBD2 | few | TRBV6-4 | CASRGLAGGLSGTQYF | TGTGCCAGCAGGGGACTAGCGGGGGGTTTGAGTGGCACGCAGTATTTT
TRBJ1-1 | . | . | TRBV10-2 | CASNTVTEAFF | TGCGCCAGCAACACCGTAACTGAAGCTTTCTTT
TRBJ2-1 | . | . | TRBV3-1 | CASSQNEGAYNEQFF | TGTGCCAGCAGCCAAAATGAGGGGGCCTACAATGAGCAGTTCTTC
TRBJ1-3 | . | . | TRBV6-5 | CASGRDISGNTIYF | TGTGCCAGCGGCAGGGACATCTCTGGAAACACCATATATTTT
TRBJ2-1 | . | . | TRBV7-9 | CASSFGLSYNEQFF | TGTGCCAGCAGCTTTGGACTCTCCTACAATGAGCAGTTCTTC
TRBJ2-2 | TRBD1 | few | TRBV4-3 | CASSQDPTHGTGVTGELFF | TGCGCCAGCAGCCAAGATCCTACCCACGGGACAGGGGTTACCGGGGAGCTGTTTTTT
TRBJ2-3 | . | . | TRBV9 | CASSVGTDTDTQYF | TGTGCCAGCAGCGTAGGGACCGACACAGATACGCAGTATTTT
TRBJ1-1 | . | . | TRBV21-1 | CATGEGEGRVDTEAFF | TGTGCCACCGGGGAAGGAGAGGGGAGAGTGGACACTGAAGCTTTCTTT
TRBJ2-1 | TRBD2 | many | TRBV12-3/TRBV12-4 | CASRPLAGSYNEQFF | TGTGCCAGCAGGCCTCTAGCGGGCTCCTACAATGAGCAGTTCTTC
TRBJ2-5 | TRBD2 | . | TRBV6-2/TRBV6-3 | CASKPDGGARETQYF | TGTGCCAGCAAGCCCGACGGGGGGGCCAGGGAGACCCAGTACTTC
TRBJ2-3 | TRBD2 | few | TRBV5-1 | CASSLGGLAVTDTQYF | TGCGCCAGCAGCTTGGGAGGACTAGCGGTTACAGATACGCAGTATTTT
TRBJ2-1 | TRBD2 | . | TRBV28 | CASSQGGGVGEQFF | TGTGCCAGCAGTCAAGGTGGGGGGGTCGGAGAGCAGTTCTTC
TRBJ2-3 | . | many | TRBV20-1 | CSAYRGGADTQYF | TGCAGTGCTTACAGGGGAGGCGCAGATACGCAGTATTTT
TRBJ2-1 | TRBD1 | . | TRBV7-2 | CASSPQGVNEQFF | TGTGCCAGCAGCCCACAGGGGGTCAATGAGCAGTTCTTC
TRBJ2-7 | . | few | TRBV6-1 | CATLLGGASYEQYF | TGTGCCACCTTACTTGGGGGCGCCTCCTACGAGCAGTACTTC
TRBJ2-2 | . | few | TRBV7-9 | CASSLGGGPNTGELFF | TGTGCCAGCAGCTTAGGCGGGGGCCCGAACACCGGGGAGCTGTTTTTT
TRBJ1-2 | . | . | TRBV20-1 | CSAAQNYGYTF | TGCAGTGCTGCCCAAAACTATGGCTACACCTTC
TRBJ1-5 | . | many | TRBV20-1 | CSASPDSNQPQHF | TGCAGTGCTAGTCCAGATAGCAATCAGCCCCAGCATTTT
TRBJ1-2 | . | few | TRBV20-1 | CSARDGSDYGYTF | TGCAGTGCTAGAGATGGGAGTGACTATGGCTACACCTTC
TRBJ2-2 | . | many | TRBV7-9 | CASSLTSSVTGELFF | TGTGCCAGCAGCCTGACTAGTTCGGTCACCGGGGAGCTGTTTTTT
TRBJ1-1 | . | . | TRBV15 | CATSRDGGREVPEAFF | TGTGCCACCAGCAGAGACGGGGGCCGGGAGGTCCCTGAAGCTTTCTTT
TRBJ2-5 | TRBD2 | few | TRBV6-1 | CASSEYRGDGETQYF | TGTGCCAGCAGTGAATACCGGGGGGACGGGGAGACCCAGTACTTC
TRBJ2-4 | . | many | TRBV5-6 | CASSLTASMTARSKNIQYF | TGTGCCAGCAGCCTCACAGCTTCGATGACGGCTAGGTCCAAAAACATTCAGTACTTC
TRBJ2-1 | TRBD2 | . | TRBV12-3/TRBV12-4 | CASSSPGLSNEQFF | TGTGCCAGCAGTTCCCCGGGACTATCCAATGAGCAGTTCTTC
TRBJ2-1 | . | few | TRBV6-4 | CASTPGHRSYNEQFF | TGTGCCAGCACCCCGGGACACCGCTCCTACAATGAGCAGTTCTTC
TRBJ2-3 | TRBD1 | many | TRBV12-3/TRBV12-4 | CASSPGQARGPDTQYF | TGTGCCAGCAGCCCAGGACAGGCCAGGGGCCCAGATACGCAGTATTTT
TRBJ1-5 | TRBD1 | . | TRBV12-5 | CASGGPGQLGDQPQHF | TGTGCTAGTGGGGGACCGGGACAGCTAGGAGATCAGCCCCAGCATTTT
TRBJ2-1 | TRBD2 | many | TRBV5-1 | CASSFLTSGGADEQFF | TGCGCCAGCAGCTTCCTGACTAGCGGGGGGGCCGATGAGCAGTTCTTC
TRBJ2-3 | TRBD2 | . | TRBV20-1 | CSARDTSGATDTQYF | TGCAGTGCTAGAGATACTAGCGGGGCCACAGATACGCAGTATTTT
TRBJ2-3 | . | . | TRBV24-1 | CATSDYKRAGTDTQYF | TGTGCCACCAGTGATTACAAGCGGGCCGGCACAGATACGCAGTATTTT
TRBJ1-2 | . | . | TRBV21-1 | CASSKSSQIYGYTF | TGTGCCAGCAGCAAATCTTCGCAGATCTATGGCTACACCTTC
TRBJ2-1 | . | . | TRBV27 | CASSLGGRSEQFF | TGTGCCAGCAGTTTAGGAGGGAGAAGTGAGCAGTTCTTC
TRBJ2-1 | . | . | TRBV11-2 | CASNPTPTTGYNEQFF | TGTGCCAGCAACCCAACTCCCACCACAGGGTACAATGAGCAGTTCTTC
TRBJ2-4 | . | few | TRBV7-9 | CASSLHSGILAKNIQYF | TGTGCCAGCAGCTTACACAGTGGAATTCTAGCCAAAAACATTCAGTACTTC
TRBJ2-5 | . | . | TRBV28 | CASSTTGGAETQYF | TGTGCCAGCAGTACCACCGGCGGCGCGGAGACCCAGTACTTC